Each of the 8 T cell receptor beta chains below was sequenced from the same sample in a study of T cell clonality in common variable immunodeficiency. The table came from immunoSEQ multiplex PCR; TCRdb's copy has only in-frame clones and leaves some out. The sample counts about 81,000 clones, none seen once; the ten largest own approximately 0.81%. The sample consisted of peripheral blood mononuclear cells. Receptors originate from a person aged 18 to 69 in good health.

Of note for this clone: Read sequence stops 3 residues before the CDR3 end, and the germline J gene provides the missing end. The chain joins TRBV2 to TRBJ1-1, with 9 bases lining up with TRBD1. This CDR3 has 11 amino acids. Germline-derived CDR1 and CDR2 are SNHLY and FYNNEI. The sequenced part of the CDR3 DNA is TGTGCCAGCAGTGCGACAGGGGGA. It codes for CASSATGG. The whole CDR3 protein is CASSATGGAFF.

There are many counts of this clone. The DNA ends 3 residues before the CDR3 does, and the rest of the CDR3 is filled in from the germline J gene. The chain has TRBV2 and TRBJ2-1; 9 bases are a match to TRBD2. The CDR3 covers 15 residues. Germline-derived CDR1 and CDR2 are SNHLY and FYNNEI. J lost 9 bases, V lost 3 bases, and 9 bases had no gene match. The CDR3 region is CASSDLAGGPGEQFF. The CDR3 bases that were read are TGTGCCAGCAGTGACCTGGCGGGAGGGCCCGGTGAG.

This clone was observed at least ten times. Read coverage stops 3 residues before the CDR3 terminus; the germline J gene supplies the remainder. The chain employs TRBV18 and TRBJ2-1; D could derive from TRBD1 or TRBD2 (6 bases each). V lost 2 bases, J lost 8 bases, and 13 bases lay in between. CDR1 and CDR2 from the germline V gene are KGHSH and LQKENI. This CDR3 comprises 14 residues. The CDR3 DNA, read in part, is TGTGCCAGCTCACCAGGAGGGGGAATCGATGAG. Translating it yields CASSPGGGIDE. The whole CDR3 protein reads CASSPGGGIDEQFF.

This clone was seen repeatedly, ten times or more. The CDR3 goes on 3 residues after the read ends, and that part is filled in from the germline J gene. The chain employs TRBV15 and TRBJ2-3; no firm D call. The germline CDR1 and CDR2 sequences are LNHNV and YYDKDF (reference sequence). The CDR3 has 14 residues. The V end lost 5 bases, the J end lost 2 bases, and 11 bases lay between the germline ends. The CDR3 sequence: CATSSMVDTDTQYF. The part of the CDR3 DNA that was read is TGTGCCACCAGCTCGATGGTAGACACAGATACG.

This clone was recorded at least ten times. Read sequence stops 3 residues before the CDR3 end, and the germline J gene provides the missing end. The J gene is TRBJ2-7, the V gene TRBV5-1; 10 bases line up with TRBD1. V was clipped by 0 bases and J by 2 bases; unmatched bases: 5. This CDR3 has 16 residues. Germline assignment: CDR1 SGHRS and CDR2 YFSETQ. Incomplete CDR3 DNA: TGCGCCAGCAGCTTGGGGGCGGGACAGGGGACCTACGAG. It yields the protein CASSLGAGQGTYE. The full CDR3 sequence reads CASSLGAGQGTYEQYF.

This clone has at least ten counts. The observed sequence ends 3 residues before the CDR3 terminus, with the missing tail filled in from the germline J gene. The rearrangement links TRBV20-1 to TRBJ1-4; TRBD1 matches at 7 bases. CDR3 length: 13 amino acids. Germline CDR1 is DFQATT and CDR2 is SNEGSKA (reference sequence). Trimming took 3 bases from V and 2 from J; bases not matched to a gene: 0. The CDR3 protein is CSASRGTNEKLFF. The sequenced CDR3 bases are TGCAGTGCTAGCAGGGGGACTAATGAAAAA.

This clone came up many times. The sequence runs out 3 residues before the end of the CDR3; the remainder is reconstructed from the germline J gene. V gene TRBV7-2 combines with J gene TRBJ2-1; maybe TRBD2 (5 bases). Between the trimmed V and J ends, which lost 2 bases and 5 bases, there was a span of 10 bases. CDR3 length: 14 amino acids. In germline, CDR1 is SGHTA, CDR2 FQGNSA. This chain's CDR3 is CASSLSASNNEQFF. Incomplete CDR3 DNA: TGTGCCAGCAGCTTATCAGCTAGCAACAATGAG.

This clone was detected ten times or more. The CDR3 here is CASSSPSRGQSGELFF. The CDR3 bases that were read are TGTGCCAGCAGTTCCCCTTCCAGGGGGCAGTCCGGGGAG. V and J are TRBV6-2 or TRBV6-3 and TRBJ2-2, with 8 nucleotides matching TRBD1. The CDR3 goes on 3 residues after the read ends, and that part is filled in from the germline J gene. Losses at the gene ends were 4 bases for V and 6 bases for J; bases not matched to a gene: 10. CDR3 length equals 16 residues. Looked up from germline, CDR1 is MNHEY and CDR2 is SVGEGT.